The 12 T cell receptor beta chains given below trace back to one sample, sequenced in a study of cytomegalovirus exposure and HLA in healthy donors. The study ran its PCR with 60 Vbeta and 13 Jbeta primers. TCRdb keeps only in-frame clones here, not all; method: immunoSEQ multiplex PCR. The data show roughly 98,000 clones, with around 77% seen just once and roughly 8% held by the top ten. The sequencing input was PBMCs. The receptors derive from a female donor in good health and CMV-seronegative.

In nucleotides, the CDR3 is TGTGCCAGCAGTTGGACTAGCGGGAGCCCCGGGGAGCTGTTTTTT. Protein sequence: CASSWTSGSPGELFF. The chain carries TRBV6-5 and TRBJ2-2, with 13 positions matching TRBD2. The ends lost 4 bases at V and 6 bases at J; junction bases unmatched: 2. Germline V gene lookup returns CDR1 MNHEY and CDR2 SVGAGI. The CDR3 length is 15 residues.

This clone turned up a few times. The chain links TRBV9 to TRBJ2-3; a possible D gene is TRBD2 (5 bases). The CDR3 covers 15 residues. Trimming removed 4 bases from V and 4 bases from J, with 16 bases in between. The germline CDR1 and CDR2 sequences are SGDLS and YYNGEE. In DNA, the CDR3 is TGTGCCAGCAGCCTAGGACTCGTCCTCCCAGATACGCAGTATTTT. Translating gives CASSLGLVLPDTQYF.

V gene TRBV10-1 combines with J gene TRBJ2-1; D is perhaps TRBD1 (6 bases). Per germline, CDR1 WNHNN and CDR2 SYGVQD (reference sequence). The V end lost 8 bases, the J end lost 5 bases, and 16 bases lay between the germline ends. The CDR3 covers 14 residues. The CDR3 sequence is CASPRVRDNNEQFF. The CDR3 nucleotides read TGCGCCAGCCCCCGAGTCAGGGACAACAATGAGCAGTTCTTC.

This clone was observed a single time. The rearrangement joins TRBV7-9 to TRBJ1-1; 10 bases agree with TRBD1. Germline V gene sequence: CDR1 SEHNR, CDR2 FQNEAQ (reference sequence). The CDR3 runs 14 residues. J gave up 10 bases and V 5 bases, and 10 bases lay outside the gene matches. The CDR3 here is CASSVDGQGDVAFF. The DNA of the CDR3 is TGTGCCAGCAGCGTAGATGGACAGGGGGATGTAGCTTTCTTT.

This clone was seen a handful of times. V gene TRBV5-4 combines with J gene TRBJ2-1, with D unclear. V lost 1 base and J lost 8, with 4 bases in between. This CDR3 region has 11 residues. The germline V gene encodes CDR1 SGHNT and CDR2 YYREEE (reference sequence). DNA for the CDR3: TGTGCCAGCAGCTTGTTCGATGAGCAGTTCTTC. Protein product: CASSLFDEQFF. Together with reference TRBV5-4 and TRBJ2-1, the CDR3 gives the full variable domain: ETGVTQSPTHLIKTRGQQVTLRCSSQSGHNTVSWYQQALGQGPQFIFQYYREEENGRGNFPPRFSGLQFPNYSSELNVNALELDDSALYLCASSLFDEQFFGPGTRLTVL.

V usage is TRBV7-9 and J usage is TRBJ2-5, with D perhaps TRBD1 (5 bases). The J call may not be correct, given that the DNA end is closer to TRBJ2-7. CDR1 is SEHNR, CDR2 FQNEAQ, per germline (reference sequence). The CDR3 is 14 amino acids. CDR3 sequence: CASSLANRYYEQYF. The CDR3 DNA follows: TGTGCCAGCAGCTTAGCGAACAGGTACTACGAGCAGTACTTC.

Only one count was recorded for this clone. This chain joins TRBV2 and TRBJ2-5; 7 bases are shared with TRBD2. There are 13 residues in the CDR3. Germline V CDR1 and CDR2: SNHLY, FYNNEI. J gave up 1 base and V 4 bases, and 0 bases lay outside the gene matches. The CDR3 DNA reads as TGTGCCAGCAGTGGCGGGGGCCAAGAGACCCAGTACTTC. Its protein is CASSGGGQETQYF. Based on the CDR3 plus reference TRBV2 and TRBJ2-5, the full variable domain is EPEVTQTPSHQVTQMGQEVILRCVPISNHLYFYWYRQILGQKVEFLVSFYNNEISEKSEIFDDQFSVERPDGSNFTLKIRSTKLEDSAMYFCASSGGGQETQYFGPGTRLLVL.

The rearrangement uses TRBV6-5 and TRBJ2-7; TRBD2 matches at 9 bases. This CDR3 spans 16 amino acids. V was pared by 2 bases and J by 4 bases, with 9 bases of the junction left unmatched. Germline CDR1 and CDR2: MNHEY and SVGAGI. CDR3 sequence: CASSYPSSGSGYEQYF. The CDR3 DNA sequence: TGTGCCAGCAGTTACCCAAGTAGCGGGAGTGGTTACGAGCAGTACTTC.

This chain connects TRBV28 to TRBJ2-5, with a tentative D call TRBD2 (7 bases). This CDR3 region has 19 residues. V lost 2 bases and J 6 bases, leaving 28 bases between the germline ends. Germline loops: CDR1 MDHEN, CDR2 SYDVKM. CDR3 in DNA: TGTGCCAGCAGTTTAGCGATATCTTCAGTCTGGGGGGGCATGAAGACCCAGTACTTC. It specifies CASSLAISSVWGGMKTQYF.

The chain links TRBV7-6 to TRBJ1-6; D not certain. Germline V lookup: CDR1 SGHVS, CDR2 FNYEAQ. V was trimmed by 4 bases and J by 7 bases, leaving 5 bases between them. The CDR3 is made up of 12 amino acids. The CDR3 loop reads CASSYLNSPLHF. Here the CDR3 DNA reads TGTGCCAGCAGCTACCTAAATTCACCCCTCCACTTT.

Of note for this clone: The junction does not match germline at one end; this may be a read error. The J gene is TRBJ1-5, the V gene TRBV10-3, with D hard to call. Germline assignment: CDR1 ENHRY and CDR2 SYGVKD. The CDR3 is 13 residues long. CDR3 in amino acids: CAISEYSNQPQHF. Here the CDR3 DNA reads TGTGCCATCAGTGAATACAGCAATCAGCCCCAACATTTT.

The chain recombines TRBV10-3 with TRBJ1-5, with D perhaps TRBD1 (5 bases). Germline V gene lookup returns CDR1 ENHRY and CDR2 SYGVKD. Deletions cut 0 bases from V and 3 bases from J, with 15 bases between. The CDR3 is 17 residues long. The CDR3 reads CAISESLRGGVNQPQHF. For the CDR3, the DNA is TGTGCCATCAGTGAGTCGCTAAGGGGTGGGGTCAATCAGCCCCAGCATTTT.